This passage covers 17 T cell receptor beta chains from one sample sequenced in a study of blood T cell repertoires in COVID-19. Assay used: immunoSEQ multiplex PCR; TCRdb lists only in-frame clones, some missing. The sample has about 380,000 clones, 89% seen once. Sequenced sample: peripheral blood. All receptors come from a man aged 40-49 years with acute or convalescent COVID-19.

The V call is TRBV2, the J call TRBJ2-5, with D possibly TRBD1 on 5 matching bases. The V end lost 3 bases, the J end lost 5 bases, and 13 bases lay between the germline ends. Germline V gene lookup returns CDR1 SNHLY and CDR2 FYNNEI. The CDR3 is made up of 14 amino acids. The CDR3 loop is CASSERRELETQYF. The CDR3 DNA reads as TGTGCCAGCAGTGAGCGCAGGGAACTGGAGACCCAGTACTTC.

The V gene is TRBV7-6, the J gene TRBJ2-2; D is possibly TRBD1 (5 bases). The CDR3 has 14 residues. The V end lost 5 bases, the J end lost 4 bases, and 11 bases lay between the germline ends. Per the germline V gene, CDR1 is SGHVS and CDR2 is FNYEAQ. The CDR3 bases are TGTGCCAGCAGCCCCAGGGAAGGCACCGGGGAGCTGTTTTTT. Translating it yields CASSPREGTGELFF.

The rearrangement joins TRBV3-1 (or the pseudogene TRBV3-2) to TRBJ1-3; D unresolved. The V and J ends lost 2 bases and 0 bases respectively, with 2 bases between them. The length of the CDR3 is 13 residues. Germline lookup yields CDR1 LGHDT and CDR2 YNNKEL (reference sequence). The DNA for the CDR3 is TGTGCCAGCAGCCAACGCTCTGGAAACACCATATATTTT. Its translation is CASSQRSGNTIYF.

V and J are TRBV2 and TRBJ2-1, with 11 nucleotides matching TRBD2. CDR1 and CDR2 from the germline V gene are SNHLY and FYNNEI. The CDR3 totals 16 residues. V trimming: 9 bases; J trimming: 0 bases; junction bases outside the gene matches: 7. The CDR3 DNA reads TGTGCCAGTAAACAAACTAGCGGGAGCTCCTACAATGAGCAGTTCTTC. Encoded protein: CASKQTSGSSYNEQFF.

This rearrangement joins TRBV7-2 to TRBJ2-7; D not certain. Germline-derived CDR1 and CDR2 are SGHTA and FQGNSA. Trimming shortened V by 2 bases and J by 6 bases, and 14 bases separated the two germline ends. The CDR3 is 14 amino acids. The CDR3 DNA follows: TGTGCCAGCAGCTTAAACAGCATTGAAGGCGAGCAGTACTTC. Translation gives CASSLNSIEGEQYF.

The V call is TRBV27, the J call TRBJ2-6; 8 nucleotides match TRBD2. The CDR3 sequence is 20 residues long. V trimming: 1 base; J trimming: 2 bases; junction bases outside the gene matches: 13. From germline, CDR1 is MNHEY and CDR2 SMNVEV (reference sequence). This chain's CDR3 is CASSLFYPPGGAAGANVLTF. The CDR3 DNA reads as TGTGCCAGCAGTTTATTCTACCCCCCGGGGGGGGCGGCTGGGGCCAACGTCCTGACTTTC. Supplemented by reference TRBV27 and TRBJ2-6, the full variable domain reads EAQVTQNPRYLITVTGKKLTVTCSQNMNHEYMSWYRQDPGLGLRQIYYSMNVEVTDKGDVPEGYKVSRKEKRNFPLILESPSPNQTSLYFCASSLFYPPGGAAGANVLTFGAGSRLTVL.

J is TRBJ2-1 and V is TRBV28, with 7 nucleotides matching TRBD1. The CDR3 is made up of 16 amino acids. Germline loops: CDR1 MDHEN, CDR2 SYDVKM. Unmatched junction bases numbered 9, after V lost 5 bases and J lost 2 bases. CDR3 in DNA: TGTGCCAGCAGTCCTTCCGGGACAGTAGCCTACAATGAGCAGTTCTTC. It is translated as CASSPSGTVAYNEQFF.

The CDR3 bases are TGTGCCAGCAGTTCATGGACAGGGTATGAGGGAAGCAATCAGCCCCAGCATTTT. Translating it yields CASSSWTGYEGSNQPQHF. This sequence joins TRBV27 and TRBJ1-5; 8 bases map to TRBD1. Germline CDR1 MNHEY, CDR2 SMNVEV (reference sequence). This CDR3 comprises 18 residues. With V trimmed by 4 bases and J by 1 base, 12 bases remained unmatched.

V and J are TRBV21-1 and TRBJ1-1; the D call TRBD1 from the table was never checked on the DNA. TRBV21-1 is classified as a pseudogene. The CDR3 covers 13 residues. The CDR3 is CASSTETTGGAFF. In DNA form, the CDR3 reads TGTGCCAGCAGCACCGAAACGACAGGTGGGGCTTTCTTT.

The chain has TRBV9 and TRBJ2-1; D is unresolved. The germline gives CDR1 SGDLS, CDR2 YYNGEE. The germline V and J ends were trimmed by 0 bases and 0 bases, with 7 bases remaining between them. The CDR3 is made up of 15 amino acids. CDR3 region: CASSVAISSYNEQFF. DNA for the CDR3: TGTGCCAGCAGCGTAGCTATTAGCTCCTACAATGAGCAGTTCTTC.

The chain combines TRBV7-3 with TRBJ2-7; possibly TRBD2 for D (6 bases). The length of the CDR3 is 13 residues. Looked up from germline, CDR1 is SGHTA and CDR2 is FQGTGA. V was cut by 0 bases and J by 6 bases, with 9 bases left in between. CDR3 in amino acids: CASSLTSGVEQYF. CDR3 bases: TGTGCCAGCAGCTTAACGTCGGGGGTCGAGCAGTACTTC.

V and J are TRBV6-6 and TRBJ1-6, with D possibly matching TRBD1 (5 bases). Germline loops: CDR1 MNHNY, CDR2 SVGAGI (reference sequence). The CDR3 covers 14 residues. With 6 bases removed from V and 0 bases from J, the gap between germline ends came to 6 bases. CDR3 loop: CASRGGSYNSPLHF. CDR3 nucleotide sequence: TGTGCCAGCAGGGGGGGCTCCTATAATTCACCCCTCCACTTT.

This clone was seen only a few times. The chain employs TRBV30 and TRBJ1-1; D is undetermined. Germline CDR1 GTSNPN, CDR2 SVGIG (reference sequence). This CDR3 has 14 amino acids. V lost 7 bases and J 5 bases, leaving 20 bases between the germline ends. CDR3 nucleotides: TGTGCCTTGAAGCGCGAGGGCGCGAGGACTGAAGCTTTCTTT. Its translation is CALKREGARTEAFF.

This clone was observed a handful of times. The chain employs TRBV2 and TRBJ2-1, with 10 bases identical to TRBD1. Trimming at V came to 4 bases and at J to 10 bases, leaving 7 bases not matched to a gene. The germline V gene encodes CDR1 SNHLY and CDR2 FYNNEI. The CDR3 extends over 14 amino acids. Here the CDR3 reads CASSGGTGAEEQFF. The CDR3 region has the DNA TGTGCCAGCAGTGGAGGGACAGGGGCAGAGGAGCAGTTCTTC.

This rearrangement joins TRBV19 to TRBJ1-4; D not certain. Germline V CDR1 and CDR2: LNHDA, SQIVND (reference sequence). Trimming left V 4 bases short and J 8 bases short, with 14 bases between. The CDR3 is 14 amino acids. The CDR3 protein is CASSTPPGKEKLFF. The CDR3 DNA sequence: TGTGCCAGTAGTACCCCCCCGGGGAAGGAAAAACTGTTTTTT.

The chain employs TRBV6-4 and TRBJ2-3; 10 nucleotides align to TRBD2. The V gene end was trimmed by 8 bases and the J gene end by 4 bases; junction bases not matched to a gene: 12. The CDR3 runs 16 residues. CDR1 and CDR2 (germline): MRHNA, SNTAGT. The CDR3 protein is CASQREGHSSADTQYF. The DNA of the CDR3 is TGTGCCAGCCAGCGGGAGGGTCATTCGTCGGCAGATACGCAGTATTTT.

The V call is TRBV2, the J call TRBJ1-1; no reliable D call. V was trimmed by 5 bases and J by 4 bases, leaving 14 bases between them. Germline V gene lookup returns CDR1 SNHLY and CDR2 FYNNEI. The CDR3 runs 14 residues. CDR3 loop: CASSLATHSTEAFF. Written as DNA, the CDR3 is TGTGCCAGCAGTCTCGCAACCCATAGCACTGAAGCTTTCTTT.